The clone carrying this TCR beta chain was counted a few times. Antigen specificity is unknown. The data are from a study of T cells after yellow fever vaccination. The study, taken as a whole, reports: Researchers report a weaker secondary response that nonetheless peaked faster, day 5 versus 15. Just a small share of clonotypes turned up in the CD4 compartment as well as the CD8 compartment. Post-booster samples contained most primary-vaccination clones (just under 98% CD4, about 85% CD8).

V lost 4 bases to trimming and J lost 0 bases; unmatched junction nucleotides: 12. This CDR3 region has 17 residues. The germline CDR1 and CDR2 sequences are ENHRY and SYGVKD. TCRdb re-called the 5' RACE reads with MiXCR, one entry per CDR3 protein. The sample has just under 600,000 distinct CDR3 sequences; roughly 13% are singletons. The input for sequencing was PBMCs, taken on the day of the yellow fever booster vaccination. The clonotype originates from a man aged 25-45 years who received the YFV17D yellow fever vaccine. The chain employs TRBV10-3 and TRBJ2-7, with 7 bases fitting TRBD2. The CDR3 region is CAISVTSSGTNSYEQYF. In DNA form, the CDR3 reads TGTGCCATCAGTGTTACTAGCTCCGGGACTAACTCCTACGAGCAGTACTTC.